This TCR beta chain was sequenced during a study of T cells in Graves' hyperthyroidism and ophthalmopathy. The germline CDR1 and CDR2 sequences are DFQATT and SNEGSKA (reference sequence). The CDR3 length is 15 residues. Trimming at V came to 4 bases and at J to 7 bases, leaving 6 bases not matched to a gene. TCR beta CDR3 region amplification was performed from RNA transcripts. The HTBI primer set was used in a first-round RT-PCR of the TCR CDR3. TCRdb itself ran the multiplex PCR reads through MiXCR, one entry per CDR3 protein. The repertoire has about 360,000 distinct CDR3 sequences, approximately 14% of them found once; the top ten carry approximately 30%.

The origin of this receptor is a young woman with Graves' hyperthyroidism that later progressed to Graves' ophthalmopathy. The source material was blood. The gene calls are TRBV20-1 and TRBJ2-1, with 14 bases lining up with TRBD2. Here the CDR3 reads CSAKPGLAGVNEQFF. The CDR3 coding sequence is TGCAGTGCTAAGCCGGGACTAGCGGGAGTTAATGAGCAGTTCTTC.